This T cell receptor beta chain is from a study of blood T cells in healthy people across ages. Notes on the study in general: The lack of PBMC sorting stopped any conclusive naive versus antigen-experienced comparison. Estimated diversity across one million T cells was deemed an underestimate. Comparison with aged donors showed that long-lived donors had more naive CD4+ cells and higher diversity.

Next came a second PCR, run for about 7 to 12 cycles, which used a sample-barcoded 5' primer along with a J-beta primer mix. MiXCR was run by TCRdb on the 5' RACE reads, yielding one entry per CDR3 protein. Among 600,000 to 650,000 distinct CDR3 sequences listed, roughly 50% were seen once. The CDR3 loop spans 14 amino acids. The V gene's germline CDR1 is SQVTM and CDR2 ANQGSEA. Trimming shortened V by 4 bases and J by 0 bases, and 11 bases separated the two germline ends. Aged roughly 6 to 95, donors were systemically healthy Caucasians from Russia. A word on this clonotype: The antigen is unknown.

The sample consisted of blood. This clonotype was sampled from a man in his sixties in good health. The gene calls are TRBV29-1 and TRBJ2-3, with TRBD2 as a possible D gene (5 bases). CDR3 in amino acids: CSVARGFSTDTQYF. The CDR3 bases are TGCAGCGTTGCACGGGGTTTTAGCACAGATACGCAGTATTTT.